The 18 T cell receptor beta chains below all came from one sample that was sequenced in a study of PD-1 blockade in classical Hodgkin lymphoma. This table comes from immunoSEQ multiplex PCR, and its TCRdb copy is limited to in-frame clones, with some not included. The table records a few thousand clones, under 90% of them present only once. All patients relapsed after autologous stem cell transplantation, and brentuximab vedotin exposure varied. It was by magnetic negative selection that CD8+ T cells were isolated from thawed PBMCs. Material: CD8+ T cells from blood, obtained at baseline. The receptors stem from a human donor with classical Hodgkin lymphoma.

This clone was counted between two and nine times. This sequence joins TRBV10-1 and TRBJ1-3; the D gene is possibly TRBD1 (5 bases). CDR3 length: 15 amino acids. With 4 bases removed from V and 2 bases from J, the gap between germline ends came to 12 bases. The germline CDR1 and CDR2 sequences are WNHNN and SYGVQD (reference sequence). The CDR3: CASSAEGKAGNTIYF. The CDR3 nucleotides read TGCGCCAGCAGTGCTGAGGGGAAAGCTGGAAACACCATATATTTT.

In its sample, this clone was seen a few times. The genes are TRBV27 and TRBJ2-7; D remains unclear. The CDR3 sequence is 14 residues long. Germline CDR1 reads MNHEY; CDR2 reads SMNVEV (reference sequence). V was shortened by 3 bases and J by 0 bases, with 9 bases between the two germline ends. The CDR3 loop is CASSLGTYSYEQYF. CDR3 in DNA: TGTGCCAGCAGTTTGGGAACTTACTCCTACGAGCAGTACTTC.

V and J are TRBV28 and TRBJ1-4; D not certain. Germline CDR1 is MDHEN and CDR2 is SYDVKM. Trimming took off 3 bases at V and 8 bases at J, with 16 bases between the two ends. The CDR3 spans 15 residues. The CDR3 DNA is TGTGCCAGCAGTTTGGTCGGCGGTAGAGGGGAAAAACTGTTTTTT. It is translated as CASSLVGGRGEKLFF.

This clone was seen only a few times. The chain is built from TRBV9 and TRBJ1-4; D is uncertain. The CDR3 totals 13 residues. The V and J ends lost 0 bases and 6 bases respectively, with 6 bases between them. Germline V gives CDR1 SGDLS, CDR2 YYNGEE. Written as DNA, the CDR3 is TGTGCCAGCAGCGTAGTCCACTATGAAAAACTGTTTTTT. Its protein is CASSVVHYEKLFF.

The J gene is TRBJ1-5, the V gene TRBV5-6; D is perhaps TRBD1 (5 bases). The CDR3 is made up of 12 amino acids. Trimming took off 4 bases at V and 6 bases at J, with 8 bases between the two ends. Germline-derived CDR1 and CDR2 are SGHDT and YYEEEE. The CDR3 region has the DNA TGTGCCAGCAGCCCCCAGGGTCAGCCCCAGCATTTT. This codes for CASSPQGQPQHF.

The J gene is TRBJ2-7, the V gene TRBV2, with TRBD1 identical over 11 bases. Looked up from germline, CDR1 is SNHLY and CDR2 is FYNNEI. There are 18 residues in the CDR3. The junction had 12 bases not matched to a gene; V was cut back by 4 bases and J by 1 base. In nucleotides, the CDR3 is TGTGCCAGCAGTGGGTCGGACAGGGGGCTTCTCCCTTCCTACGAGCAGTACTTC. Its protein product is CASSGSDRGLLPSYEQYF.

This clone was seen a single time. The V and J genes are TRBV15 and TRBJ1-1; D is uncertain. Germline-derived CDR1 and CDR2 are LNHNV and YYDKDF (reference sequence). The CDR3 has 13 amino acids. The V gene lost 0 bases and the J gene lost 8 bases, with 10 bases spanning the gap. CDR3 residues: CATSRDWGEEAFF. The CDR3 DNA reads as TGTGCCACCAGCAGAGATTGGGGTGAAGAAGCTTTCTTT.

The chain combines TRBV19 with TRBJ1-1, with 8 bases fitting TRBD1. Germline trimming cut 4 bases from V and 4 bases from J; bases unmatched to any gene: 5. Germline-derived CDR1 and CDR2 are LNHDA and SQIVND (reference sequence). This CDR3 spans 14 amino acids. Written as DNA, the CDR3 is TGTGCCAGTAGTACCCAGGGGGCGGTCACTGAAGCTTTCTTT. As protein: CASSTQGAVTEAFF.

A few counts support this clone. The V gene is TRBV28, the J gene TRBJ1-5, with D perhaps matching TRBD1 (5 bases). The length of the CDR3 is 13 residues. Between the trimmed V and J ends, which lost 6 bases and 3 bases, there was a span of 9 bases. Per germline, CDR1 MDHEN and CDR2 SYDVKM. CDR3 protein: CASSGADNQPQHF. CDR3 nucleotides: TGTGCCAGCAGCGGGGCAGACAATCAGCCCCAGCATTTT.

The rearrangement links TRBV9 to TRBJ1-2; D may be TRBD1 (6 bases). The CDR3 is made up of 16 amino acids. Trimming cost V 7 bases and J 3 bases, with 22 bases left between them. Germline V gene data show CDR1 as SGDLS and CDR2 as YYNGEE. In nucleotides, the CDR3 is TGTGCCAGCGCATCGTCTGGGCAGGGGACGGACTATGGCTACACCTTC. Amino acids: CASASSGQGTDYGYTF.

The V gene is TRBV18, the J gene TRBJ2-3, with 12 bases matching TRBD2. Germline CDR1 is KGHSH and CDR2 is LQKENI. V was clipped by 2 bases and J by 2 bases; unmatched bases: 11. The CDR3 is 19 residues long. The CDR3 loop reads CASSPILAGGFVTTDTQYF. The CDR3 DNA reads as TGTGCCAGCTCACCAATCCTAGCGGGGGGGTTCGTGACCACAGATACGCAGTATTTT.

As DNA, the CDR3 is TGTGCCAGCAGCTTAGATTGGGACAACACCGGGAATTCACCCCTCCACTTT. Translation gives CASSLDWDNTGNSPLHF. The chain carries TRBV7-9 and TRBJ1-6; the D gene is possibly TRBD1 (6 bases). This CDR3 has 17 amino acids. Germline V gene lookup returns CDR1 SEHNR and CDR2 FQNEAQ (reference sequence). Trimming removed 1 base from V and 7 bases from J, with 17 bases in between.

In its sample, this clone was seen a few times. The gene calls are TRBV28 and TRBJ1-5, with D possibly TRBD1 on 5 matching bases. Trimming pared 4 bases from V and 0 bases from J, leaving 13 bases between. Germline loops: CDR1 MDHEN, CDR2 SYDVKM. CDR3 length: 16 residues. CDR3 coding DNA: TGTGCCAGCAGTTCTATATGGGGGAATAGCAATCAGCCCCAGCATTTT. This translates into CASSSIWGNSNQPQHF.

This chain connects TRBV5-3 to TRBJ2-1, with unresolved D. TRBV5-3 is placed among ORFs of uncertain function. V was shortened by 0 bases and J by 1 base, with 5 bases between the two germline ends. This CDR3 has 14 residues. The CDR3 sequence is CARSLVWSYNEQFF. The DNA of the CDR3 is TGTGCCAGAAGCTTGGTCTGGTCCTACAATGAGCAGTTCTTC.

The chain links TRBV7-8 to TRBJ2-7; D unresolved. Trimming left V 5 bases short and J 2 bases short, with 10 bases between. Germline V gene data show CDR1 as SGHVS and CDR2 as FQNEAQ. The CDR3 runs 13 residues. The CDR3 DNA reads TGTGCCAGCAGCCCCCGGAGAACCTACGAGCAGTACTTC. Its translation: CASSPRRTYEQYF. The entire variable domain, with the rest obtained from reference TRBV7-8 and TRBJ2-7, is as follows: GAGVSQSPRYKVAKRGQDVALRCDPISGHVSLFWYQQALGQGPEFLTYFQNEAQLDKSGLPSDRFFAERPEGSVSTLKIQRTQQEDSAVYLCASSPRRTYEQYFGPGTRLTVT.

This clone has just one count. This sequence joins TRBV29-1 and TRBJ1-1; D not resolved. Germline V gene lookup returns CDR1 SQVTM and CDR2 ANQGSEA. This CDR3 region has 13 residues. The ends were cut back, 7 bases at V and 4 bases at J, with 16 bases in the middle. CDR3 region: CSAKGSDFTEAFF. As DNA, the CDR3 is TGCAGCGCCAAGGGCTCGGACTTCACTGAAGCTTTCTTT.

J is TRBJ1-1 and V is TRBV2; 8 nucleotides line up with TRBD1. The CDR3 has 13 residues. The V gene's germline CDR1 is SNHLY and CDR2 FYNNEI. V lost 8 bases to trimming and J lost 5 bases; unmatched junction nucleotides: 7. The CDR3 is CASWTGLETEAFF. The CDR3 coding sequence is TGTGCCAGCTGGACAGGGTTGGAAACTGAAGCTTTCTTT.

CDR3 bases: TGTGCCAGTAGTTTCTCCGGGACAGGGGATCCTTTACGGTATTTT. This encodes CASSFSGTGDPLRYF. V is TRBV19 and J is TRBJ1-3, with 10 bases aligning to TRBD1. Trimming at V came to 5 bases and at J to 16 bases, leaving 17 bases not matched to a gene. Germline V gene data show CDR1 as LNHDA and CDR2 as SQIVND (reference sequence). The CDR3 is 15 amino acids.